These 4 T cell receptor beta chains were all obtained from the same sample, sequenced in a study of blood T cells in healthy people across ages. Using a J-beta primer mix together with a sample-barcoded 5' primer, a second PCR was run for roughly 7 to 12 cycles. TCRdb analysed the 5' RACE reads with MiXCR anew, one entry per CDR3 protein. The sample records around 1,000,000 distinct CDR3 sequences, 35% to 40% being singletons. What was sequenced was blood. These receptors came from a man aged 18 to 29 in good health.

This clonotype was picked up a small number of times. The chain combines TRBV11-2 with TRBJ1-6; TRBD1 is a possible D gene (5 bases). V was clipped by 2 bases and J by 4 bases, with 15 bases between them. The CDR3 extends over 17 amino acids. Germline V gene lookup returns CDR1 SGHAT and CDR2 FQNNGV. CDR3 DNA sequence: TGTGCCAGCAGCTTAAAGCCAGGGTGGCTATATAATTCACCCCTCCACTTT. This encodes CASSLKPGWLYNSPLHF.

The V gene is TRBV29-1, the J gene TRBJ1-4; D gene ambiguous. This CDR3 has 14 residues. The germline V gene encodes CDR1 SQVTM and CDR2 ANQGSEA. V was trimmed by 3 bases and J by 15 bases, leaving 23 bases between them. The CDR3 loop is CSVEPGGRAGLVFF. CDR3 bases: TGCAGCGTTGAGCCAGGAGGACGGGCAGGATTGGTGTTTTTT.

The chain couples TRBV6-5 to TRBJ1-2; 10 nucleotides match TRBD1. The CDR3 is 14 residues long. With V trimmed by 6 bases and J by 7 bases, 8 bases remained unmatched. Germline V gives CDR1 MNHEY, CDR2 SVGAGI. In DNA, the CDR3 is TGTGCCAGCAGCCCCGACAGGGGGCTTAGTGGCTACACCTTC. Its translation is CASSPDRGLSGYTF.

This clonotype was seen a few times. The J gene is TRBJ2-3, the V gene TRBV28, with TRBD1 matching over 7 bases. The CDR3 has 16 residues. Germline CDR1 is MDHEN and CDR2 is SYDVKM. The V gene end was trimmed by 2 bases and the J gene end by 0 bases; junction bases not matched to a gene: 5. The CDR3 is CASSLTGASSTDTQYF. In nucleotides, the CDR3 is TGTGCCAGCAGTTTAACAGGGGCATCTAGCACAGATACGCAGTATTTT.